The next 30 T cell receptor beta chains were all read from a single sample in a study of T cell responses to AZD1222 COVID-19 vaccine. Profiled with immunoSEQ multiplex PCR; TCRdb holds only in-frame clones, not every one. The repertoire consists of about 100,000 clones, with around nine tenths occurring once and the leading ten covering roughly 3.3%. The starting material was peripheral blood, obtained 28 days after the second dose of the MenACWY control vaccine. These TCRs come from an adult who received the MenACWY meningococcal vaccine as a control.

This chain uses TRBV19 with TRBJ2-3; 9 bases align to TRBD2. J lost 7 bases, V lost 1 base, and 15 bases had no gene match. The V gene's germline CDR1 is LNHDA and CDR2 SQIVND (reference sequence). This CDR3 is 18 amino acids long. CDR3 in amino acids: CASSIGFGAGGRMNTQYF. Written as DNA, the CDR3 is TGTGCCAGTAGTATAGGTTTCGGAGCGGGGGGACGCATGAATACGCAGTATTTT.

The CDR3 protein is CASSSGSYYGYTF. CDR3 coding DNA: TGTGCCAGCAGCTCCGGCTCGTACTATGGCTACACCTTC. V and J are TRBV7-2 and TRBJ1-2; D unresolved. CDR1 SGHTA and CDR2 FQGNSA come from the germline V gene. The CDR3 loop spans 13 amino acids. V lost 4 bases and J lost 3, with 9 bases in between.

The rearrangement uses TRBV27 and TRBJ1-1; 7 bases agree with TRBD1. The CDR3 is 16 residues long. Germline V CDR1 and CDR2: MNHEY, SMNVEV (reference sequence). V dropped 3 bases and J dropped 6; count of bases not matched to a gene: 13. As DNA, the CDR3 is TGTGCCAGCAGTTTTTTTCCCCAGGGGGTCCACGCTGAAGCTTTCTTT. Its translation is CASSFFPQGVHAEAFF.

The table lists this clone with a count of one. V and J are TRBV30 and TRBJ1-1; D unresolved. Germline V gene lookup returns CDR1 GTSNPN and CDR2 SVGIG (reference sequence). CDR3 length: 10 residues. Trimming removed 5 bases from V and 5 bases from J, with 6 bases in between. The CDR3 region has the DNA TGTGCCTGGGGGAGGACTGAAGCTTTCTTT. Residues: CAWGRTEAFF.

The J gene is TRBJ2-7, the V gene TRBV21-1; the table calls TRBD1, which could not be checked here. TRBV21-1 is designated a pseudogene. This CDR3 spans 14 amino acids. The chain's CDR3 is CASSYRDRGYEQYF. CDR3 sequence (DNA): TGTGCCAGCAGCTACCGGGACAGGGGCTACGAGCAGTACTTC.

The V call is TRBV7-2, the J call TRBJ2-7; 10 bases map to TRBD1. Germline loops: CDR1 SGHTA, CDR2 FQGNSA. Trimming cost V 6 bases and J 4 bases; bases outside gene matches: 6. This CDR3 is 14 amino acids long. CDR3 DNA: TGTGCCAGCAGTGACCCGGGACAGGGGTACGAGCAGTACTTC. Translated: CASSDPGQGYEQYF. The entire variable domain, with the rest obtained from reference TRBV7-2 and TRBJ2-7, is as follows: GAGVSQSPSNKVTEKGKDVELRCDPISGHTALYWYRQSLGQGLEFLIYFQGNSAPDKSGLPSDRFSAERTGGSVSTLTIQRTQQEDSAVYLCASSDPGQGYEQYFGPGTRLTVT.

The CDR3 protein is CASSDNHNYGYTF. The CDR3 DNA follows: TGCGCCAGCAGTGATAACCACAACTATGGCTACACCTTC. V is TRBV10-2 and J is TRBJ1-2; D gene unclear. The V end was cut by 3 bases, the J end by 2 bases, with 7 bases between. CDR1 and CDR2 (germline): WSHSY, SAAADI. The CDR3 sequence is 13 residues long.

A few counts support this clone. The chain is built from TRBV6-2 or TRBV6-3 and TRBJ1-5, with a weak D call TRBD1 (5 bases). V lost 4 bases, J lost 2 bases, and 15 bases lay in between. Germline V gives CDR1 MNHEY, CDR2 SVGEGT. This CDR3 contains 16 residues. For the CDR3, the DNA is TGTGCCAGCAGTTCCCCCCAGGGAGAAGGCAATCAGCCCCAGCATTTT. This translates into CASSSPQGEGNQPQHF.

The CDR3 sequence: CASSMGGQSFQPQHF. The DNA for the CDR3 is TGTGCCAGTAGTATGGGGGGGCAGTCGTTTCAGCCCCAGCATTTT. The chain has TRBV19 and TRBJ1-5, with D tentatively TRBD1 (6 bases). Germline values: CDR1 LNHDA, CDR2 SQIVND (reference sequence). V was trimmed by 3 bases and J by 6 bases, leaving 15 bases between them. The CDR3 has 15 amino acids.

With respect to this clone: The identical CDR3 is also encoded by other nucleotide sequences in the sample. V gene TRBV19 combines with J gene TRBJ2-2; either TRBD1 or TRBD2 may supply D (5 bases each). The CDR3 runs 15 residues. The V end was cut by 1 base, the J end by 1 base, with 7 bases between. Per the germline V gene, CDR1 is LNHDA and CDR2 is SQIVND (reference sequence). The CDR3 sequence is CASSIGDGNTGELFF. The CDR3 nucleotides read TGTGCCAGTAGTATAGGGGACGGGAACACCGGGGAGCTGTTTTTT.

V is TRBV11-2 and J is TRBJ2-3; the D call may be TRBD1 or TRBD2 (5 bases each). Trimming removed 1 base at V and 2 bases at J, with 13 bases between. The germline CDR1 and CDR2 sequences are SGHAT and FQNNGV. The length of the CDR3 is 16 residues. CDR3 sequence (DNA): TGTGCCAGCAGCTTAGTCGGGGACCAATTCACAGATACGCAGTATTTT. This codes for CASSLVGDQFTDTQYF.

The V call is TRBV7-3, the J call TRBJ2-1; D unresolved. V was trimmed by 5 bases and J by 7 bases, leaving 15 bases between them. The CDR3 contains 14 residues. The germline V gene encodes CDR1 SGHTA and CDR2 FQGTGA. CDR3 coding DNA: TGTGCCAGCAGCCCTTCCCCTGCCGGGAATGAGCAGTTCTTC. Translation gives CASSPSPAGNEQFF. Full variable domain (remainder filled in from reference TRBV7-3 and TRBJ2-1): GAGVSQTPSNKVTEKGKYVELRCDPISGHTALYWYRQSLGQGPEFLIYFQGTGAADDSGLPNDRFFAVRPEGSVSTLKIQRTERGDSAVYLCASSPSPAGNEQFFGPGTRLTVL.

The rearrangement uses TRBV6-5 and TRBJ2-7; perhaps TRBD2 as D (6 bases). The CDR3 length is 15 residues. V shed 6 bases and J shed 3 bases, with 18 bases lying between them. Germline CDR1 and CDR2: MNHEY and SVGAGI. CDR3 nucleotide sequence: TGTGCCAGCAGCGAGTTGCGGGATGCTAACTACGAGCAGTACTTC. As protein: CASSELRDANYEQYF.

This clone was detected only a few times. The chain has TRBV5-6 and TRBJ1-2; tentatively, D is TRBD1 (6 bases). Trimming removed 4 bases at V and 3 bases at J, with 19 bases between. Germline CDR1 SGHDT, CDR2 YYEEEE. CDR3 size: 16 residues. The chain's CDR3 is CASSPLQGRGDYGYTF. For the CDR3, the DNA is TGTGCCAGCAGCCCGCTACAGGGAAGGGGGGACTATGGCTACACCTTC.

The chain couples TRBV9 to TRBJ2-5; 9 nucleotides align to TRBD2. This CDR3 comprises 14 residues. J lost 2 bases, V lost 4 bases, and 3 bases had no gene match. Per germline, CDR1 SGDLS and CDR2 YYNGEE. The CDR3 region is CASSLRGGQETQYF. DNA for the CDR3: TGTGCCAGCAGCTTGCGGGGGGGTCAAGAGACCCAGTACTTC.

The DNA of the CDR3 is TGTGCCAGCAGCTTAGGGGGGACCACAGATACGCAGTATTTT. The encoded protein is CASSLGGTTDTQYF. The chain joins TRBV13 to TRBJ2-3; D may correspond to TRBD1 or TRBD2 (5 bases each). CDR1 is PRHDT and CDR2 is FYEKMQ in the germline V gene (reference sequence). V lost 0 bases to trimming and J lost 2 bases, with 6 bases between them. The CDR3 contains 14 residues.

The chain employs TRBV15 and TRBJ2-3, with 11 bases fitting TRBD2. Trimming took 2 bases from V and 2 from J; bases not matched to a gene: 3. CDR3 length: 16 amino acids. Germline CDR1 LNHNV, CDR2 YYDKDF (reference sequence). CDR3 region: CATSRLAGGITDTQYF. The CDR3 coding sequence is TGTGCCACCAGCAGATTAGCGGGGGGGATCACAGATACGCAGTATTTT.

The J gene is TRBJ1-5, the V gene TRBV16, with D perhaps TRBD1 (6 bases). Trimming cost V 3 bases and J 4 bases, with 10 bases left between them. The V gene's germline CDR1 is KGHSY and CDR2 FQNENV. The CDR3 has 14 residues. The CDR3 loop is CASSHSTGNQPQHF. For the CDR3, the DNA is TGTGCCAGCAGCCATTCAACAGGGAATCAGCCCCAGCATTTT.

The chain combines TRBV7-2 with TRBJ2-5; D unclear. Germline V gives CDR1 SGHTA, CDR2 FQGNSA. The CDR3 totals 14 residues. V lost 1 base, J lost 2 bases, and 8 bases lay in between. Written as DNA, the CDR3 is TGTGCCAGCAGCTTAGGGACGGTTCAAGAGACCCAGTACTTC. It translates to CASSLGTVQETQYF.

V and J are TRBV14 and TRBJ2-2, with 9 bases that match TRBD1. The J segment lost 3 bases and the V segment lost 1 base, leaving 0 bases of the junction unmatched. The germline CDR1 and CDR2 sequences are SGHDN and FVKESK. The length of the CDR3 is 15 residues. CDR3 residues: CASSQGTGDTGELFF. In DNA form, the CDR3 reads TGTGCCAGCAGCCAAGGGACAGGGGACACCGGGGAGCTGTTTTTT.

The chain couples TRBV5-1 to TRBJ2-5; 9 positions match TRBD2. There are 18 residues in the CDR3. In germline, CDR1 is SGHRS, CDR2 YFSETQ. Germline trimming cut 3 bases from V and 1 base from J; bases unmatched to any gene: 13. CDR3 DNA: TGCGCCAGCAGCTCCGGGGAGAGGCTAGCGGGGATCCAAGAGACCCAGTACTTC. This encodes CASSSGERLAGIQETQYF.

The rearrangement joins TRBV27 to TRBJ2-5, with TRBD2 matching 11 bases. Unmatched junction bases numbered 7, after V lost 8 bases and J lost 5 bases. Germline V gives CDR1 MNHEY, CDR2 SMNVEV (reference sequence). This CDR3 has 14 residues. CDR3 protein: CASGSTSGGETQYF. The CDR3 DNA reads as TGTGCCAGCGGATCTACTAGCGGGGGCGAGACCCAGTACTTC.

The chain has TRBV19 and TRBJ2-3; weak D call: TRBD1 (6 bases). Germline CDR1 LNHDA, CDR2 SQIVND (reference sequence). V was trimmed by 4 bases and J by 2 bases, leaving 10 bases between them. The CDR3 is made up of 14 amino acids. CDR3 nucleotides: TGTGCCAGTAGTACCAGACAGGCCACAGATACGCAGTATTTT. This gives the protein CASSTRQATDTQYF.

The V call is TRBV4-1, the J call TRBJ2-4, with 9 positions matching TRBD1. From germline, CDR1 is MGHRA and CDR2 YSYEKL. This CDR3 spans 16 amino acids. V was pared by 1 base and J by 8 bases, with 9 bases of the junction left unmatched. The CDR3 region has the DNA TGCGCCAGCAGCCAAGCCACAGGGGGCGATAGGTACATTCAGTACTTC. This codes for CASSQATGGDRYIQYF.

The chain carries TRBV21-1 and TRBJ1-5. TRBV21-1 is a pseudogene locus. The CDR3 length is 17 residues. CDR3: CASNHRPRGYSNQPQHF. The CDR3, as DNA: TGTGCCAGCAACCACCGTCCCCGGGGATATAGCAATCAGCCCCAGCATTTT.

This chain uses TRBV19 with TRBJ2-1; 11 bases are a match to TRBD2. Germline V gene sequence: CDR1 LNHDA, CDR2 SQIVND (reference sequence). Germline trimming cut 4 bases from V and 2 bases from J; bases unmatched to any gene: 1. This CDR3 region has 15 residues. This CDR3 is CASSNSGGAYNEQFF. CDR3 sequence (DNA): TGTGCCAGTAGTAATAGCGGGGGGGCCTACAATGAGCAGTTCTTC.

The rearrangement joins TRBV5-6 to TRBJ2-7; D remains unclear. The CDR3 covers 13 residues. Germline-derived CDR1 and CDR2 are SGHDT and YYEEEE. With 0 bases removed from V and 5 bases from J, the gap between germline ends came to 9 bases. The CDR3 sequence: CASSLDTPNEQYF. CDR3 DNA sequence: TGTGCCAGCAGCTTGGACACCCCCAACGAGCAGTACTTC.

V gene TRBV5-4 combines with J gene TRBJ1-2; maybe TRBD1 (6 bases). Per germline, CDR1 SGHNT and CDR2 YYREEE (reference sequence). V was clipped by 2 bases and J by 8 bases, with 13 bases between them. This CDR3 contains 13 residues. This chain's CDR3 is CASSLAGAEGYTF. CDR3 sequence (DNA): TGTGCCAGCAGCTTAGCGGGGGCGGAGGGCTACACCTTC.

This clone was picked up one time. The chain recombines TRBV19 with TRBJ1-1; D uncertain. Germline loops: CDR1 LNHDA, CDR2 SQIVND (reference sequence). The CDR3 consists of 13 residues. The germline V and J ends were trimmed by 3 bases and 1 base, with 6 bases remaining between them. The CDR3 loop is CASSILGNTEAFF. DNA for the CDR3: TGTGCCAGTAGTATTCTGGGGAACACTGAAGCTTTCTTT.

This clone was seen once. V usage is TRBV18 and J usage is TRBJ1-2, with TRBD1 matching 7 bases. The CDR3 totals 13 residues. V lost 5 bases to trimming and J lost 8 bases; unmatched junction nucleotides: 8. Germline CDR1 and CDR2: KGHSH and LQKENI. The CDR3: CASSEGAGFGYTF. The CDR3 coding sequence is TGTGCCAGCTCAGAGGGGGCAGGATTCGGCTACACCTTC.